These 20 T cell receptor beta chains share one sample of origin, sequenced in a study of regulatory T cells in long-lasting Graves disease. Noted time point: persistent/refractory GD, antithyroid drugs over 5 years with positive TRAb. PBMCs were the source of the RNA used for TCR sequencing. For TCR beta, libraries came from iRepertoire HTBI primers and Arm-PCR of CDR3 regions. MiXCR, applied by TCRdb to the multiplex PCR reads, yields one record per CDR3 protein. The data contain 360,000 or so distinct CDR3 sequences, roughly 23% of them singletons. This specimen consisted of peripheral blood mononuclear cells (PBMCs), obtained when the disease was refractory, from a patient treated with antithyroid drugs. The receptor source for this set is a woman aged 40 to 50 with Graves disease.

This clonotype has a handful of counts. The rearrangement uses TRBV7-8 and TRBJ2-7; 13 bases fit TRBD2. V was clipped by 5 bases and J by 5 bases; unmatched bases: 6. Germline V gene sequence: CDR1 SGHVS, CDR2 FQNEAQ. This CDR3 region has 15 residues. This chain's CDR3 is CASSALAGGPHEQYF. CDR3 DNA sequence: TGTGCCAGCAGCGCACTAGCGGGAGGGCCCCACGAGCAGTACTTC.

This clonotype has at least ten counts. The genes are TRBV7-8 and TRBJ2-2; the D gene is possibly TRBD1 (5 bases). Deletions cut 6 bases from V and 3 bases from J, with 8 bases between. The germline gives CDR1 SGHVS, CDR2 FQNEAQ. The CDR3 runs 13 residues. The chain's CDR3 is CASRDRYTGELFF. The CDR3 region has the DNA TGTGCCAGCAGAGACAGATACACCGGGGAGCTGTTTTTT.

This sequence joins TRBV6-1 and TRBJ2-1; 12 nucleotides agree with TRBD2. The CDR3 contains 15 residues. J lost 9 bases, V lost 6 bases, and 9 bases had no gene match. Germline V gives CDR1 MNHNS, CDR2 SASEGT. The CDR3 DNA follows: TGTGCCAGCAGACTAGCGGGAGGCCCCACAGCTGAGCAGTTCTTC. Translating gives CASRLAGGPTAEQFF.

This clonotype was seen at least ten times. This chain links TRBV27 with TRBJ2-4, with D perhaps assigned TRBD1 or TRBD2 (5 bases each). CDR1 and CDR2 from the germline V gene are MNHEY and SMNVEV (reference sequence). Trimming removed 2 bases from V and 8 bases from J, with 16 bases in between. There are 15 residues in the CDR3. The CDR3 sequence is CASSLIGAGSDIQYF. CDR3 nucleotides: TGTGCCAGCAGTTTAATCGGGGCAGGGTCGGACATTCAGTACTTC.

This clonotype came up many times. The V gene is TRBV28, the J gene TRBJ2-7, with TRBD1 matching 9 bases. CDR1 and CDR2 (germline): MDHEN, SYDVKM. Losses at the gene ends were 6 bases for V and 7 bases for J; bases not matched to a gene: 7. This CDR3 contains 13 residues. The CDR3 bases are TGTGCCAGCAGCCTCGGGACAGGGAGAGAGCAGTACTTC. This sequence encodes CASSLGTGREQYF.

This clonotype occurred many times. The CDR3 protein is CAITKSPSVSSYEQYF. The CDR3 DNA is TGTGCCATCACCAAGTCTCCTAGCGTCAGCTCCTACGAGCAGTACTTC. The chain joins TRBV10-3 to TRBJ2-7; a possible D gene is TRBD2 (6 bases). The CDR3 runs to 16 residues. The germline V gene encodes CDR1 ENHRY and CDR2 SYGVKD. V gave up 7 bases and J gave up 0 bases, with 19 bases separating them.

This clonotype occurred once. The chain combines TRBV12-3 or TRBV12-4 with TRBJ1-4, with D tentatively TRBD1 (5 bases). The CDR3 is 14 amino acids. The V end lost 6 bases, the J end lost 7 bases, and 15 bases lay between the germline ends. CDR3: CASSSTGGGEKLFF. CDR3 nucleotides: TGTGCCAGCAGCTCTACTGGGGGGGGTGAAAAACTGTTTTTT.

This clonotype has ten or more counts. The V gene is TRBV29-1, the J gene TRBJ1-2; D is undetermined. Germline CDR1 is SQVTM and CDR2 is ANQGSEA. The CDR3 runs to 11 residues. V lost 1 base, J lost 2 bases, and 2 bases lay in between. CDR3 sequence: CSVEVNYGYTF. CDR3 DNA sequence: TGCAGCGTTGAAGTCAACTATGGCTACACCTTC.

J is TRBJ2-7 and V is TRBV5-1, with D perhaps matching TRBD2 (7 bases). The germline V and J ends were trimmed by 0 bases and 0 bases, with 16 bases remaining between them. CDR1 and CDR2 (germline): SGHRS, YFSETQ. The CDR3 consists of 17 residues. CDR3 region: CASSLGGASGNSYEQYF. For the CDR3, the DNA is TGCGCCAGCAGCTTGGGGGGGGCTAGCGGTAACTCCTACGAGCAGTACTTC.

There are a few counts of this clonotype. V is TRBV28 and J is TRBJ2-3, with 7 bases aligning to TRBD1. The CDR3 totals 15 residues. V shed 5 bases and J 6 bases; nucleotides not matched to a gene: 11. CDR1 is MDHEN, CDR2 SYDVKM, per germline. The CDR3 loop is CASSVSGGTKDTQYF. DNA of the CDR3: TGTGCCAGCAGTGTATCAGGGGGAACGAAGGATACGCAGTATTTT.

In this sample, this clonotype turned up many times. This rearrangement joins TRBV7-8 to TRBJ2-5; weak D call: TRBD1 (6 bases). Germline values: CDR1 SGHVS, CDR2 FQNEAQ. Trimming cost V 2 bases and J 1 base, with 11 bases left between them. The CDR3 extends over 15 amino acids. The chain's CDR3 is CASSLSMTGQETQYF. CDR3 coding DNA: TGTGCCAGCAGCTTAAGTATGACAGGCCAAGAGACCCAGTACTTC.

CDR3 coding DNA: TGTGCCTCAGGGGACTTCAACACTGAAGCTTTCTTT. Its translation is CASGDFNTEAFF. V and J are TRBV3-1 and TRBJ1-1, with D possibly matching TRBD1 (6 bases). Germline CDR1 and CDR2: LGHDT and YNNKEL (reference sequence). The CDR3 runs 12 residues. V lost 11 bases to trimming and J lost 2 bases, with 12 bases between them.

The table lists this clonotype with a few counts. The rearrangement joins TRBV15 to TRBJ1-5; D may be TRBD1 (5 bases). The germline V gene encodes CDR1 LNHNV and CDR2 YYDKDF (reference sequence). V was cut by 0 bases and J by 3 bases, with 9 bases left in between. The CDR3 has 15 residues. DNA of the CDR3: TGTGCCACCAGCAGAGATTCAGGGCTCAATCAGCCCCAGCATTTT. Translation: CATSRDSGLNQPQHF.

This clonotype was counted many times. V is TRBV28 and J is TRBJ2-5, with D hard to call. With 6 bases removed from V and 4 bases from J, the gap between germline ends came to 12 bases. This CDR3 comprises 13 residues. Looked up from germline, CDR1 is MDHEN and CDR2 is SYDVKM. In DNA, the CDR3 is TGTGCCAGCAGAGTCGAGCCGGGAGAGACCCAGTACTTC. Translation gives CASRVEPGETQYF.

This clonotype was counted many times. The chain has TRBV28 and TRBJ1-5; TRBD1 might be the D (6 bases). The CDR3 consists of 15 residues. The V gene's germline CDR1 is MDHEN and CDR2 SYDVKM. The V end lost 5 bases, the J end lost 6 bases, and 17 bases lay between the germline ends. For the CDR3, the DNA is TGTGCCAGCAGTCCGGGACACCTGGTGGGTCAGCCCCAGCATTTT. It is translated as CASSPGHLVGQPQHF.

The table lists this clonotype with many counts. The chain combines TRBV6-1 with TRBJ2-5, with D perhaps given as TRBD1 or TRBD2 (6 bases each). V dropped 11 bases and J dropped 5 bases, with 18 bases sitting between them. From germline, CDR1 is MNHNS and CDR2 SASEGT. This CDR3 spans 13 amino acids. CDR3 in amino acids: CALRGGEVETQYF. The CDR3 DNA reads TGTGCCCTCAGGGGCGGGGAGGTGGAGACCCAGTACTTC.

The gene calls are TRBV18 and TRBJ2-5; D not resolved. The germline gives CDR1 KGHSH, CDR2 LQKENI. With 3 bases removed from V and 2 bases from J, the gap between germline ends came to 7 bases. This CDR3 has 13 amino acids. Here the CDR3 reads CASSPAEQETQYF. The DNA for the CDR3 is TGTGCCAGCTCACCTGCCGAGCAAGAGACCCAGTACTTC. Looking up the rest from reference TRBV18 and TRBJ2-5 gives the full variable domain: NAGVMQNPRHLVRRRGQEARLRCSPMKGHSHVYWYRQLPEEGLKFMVYLQKENIIDESGMPKERFSAEFPKEGPSILRIQQVVRGDSAAYFCASSPAEQETQYFGPGTRLLVL.

On this clonotype itself: A much bigger clone sits one base away, suggesting this may be a read error. V is TRBV13 and J is TRBJ1-5; D gene uncertain. From germline, CDR1 is PRHDT and CDR2 FYEKMQ (reference sequence). V gave up 4 bases and J gave up 9 bases, with 16 bases separating them. This CDR3 spans 14 amino acids. CDR3 sequence (DNA): TGTGCCAGCAGCTCTAGGACGGGTGAGGGGCCCCAGCATTTT. It is translated as CASSSRTGEGPQHF.

The chain is built from TRBV12-3 or TRBV12-4 and TRBJ2-2; the match to TRBD1 covers 11 bases. V was pared by 5 bases and J by 7 bases, with 6 bases of the junction left unmatched. The CDR3 extends over 15 amino acids. CDR3: CASSPWTGGYGELFF. CDR3 nucleotide sequence: TGTGCCAGCAGTCCCTGGACAGGGGGCTACGGGGAGCTGTTTTTT.

This clonotype was seen at least ten times. The rearrangement uses TRBV20-1 and TRBJ2-5; possible D gene TRBD1, 6 bases. CDR3 length: 15 residues. CDR1 and CDR2 from the germline V gene are DFQATT and SNEGSKA (reference sequence). The V end lost 2 bases, the J end lost 2 bases, and 15 bases lay between the germline ends. CDR3 protein: CSARSERRGQETQYF. In nucleotides, the CDR3 is TGCAGTGCTAGATCCGAGAGAAGGGGGCAAGAGACCCAGTACTTC.